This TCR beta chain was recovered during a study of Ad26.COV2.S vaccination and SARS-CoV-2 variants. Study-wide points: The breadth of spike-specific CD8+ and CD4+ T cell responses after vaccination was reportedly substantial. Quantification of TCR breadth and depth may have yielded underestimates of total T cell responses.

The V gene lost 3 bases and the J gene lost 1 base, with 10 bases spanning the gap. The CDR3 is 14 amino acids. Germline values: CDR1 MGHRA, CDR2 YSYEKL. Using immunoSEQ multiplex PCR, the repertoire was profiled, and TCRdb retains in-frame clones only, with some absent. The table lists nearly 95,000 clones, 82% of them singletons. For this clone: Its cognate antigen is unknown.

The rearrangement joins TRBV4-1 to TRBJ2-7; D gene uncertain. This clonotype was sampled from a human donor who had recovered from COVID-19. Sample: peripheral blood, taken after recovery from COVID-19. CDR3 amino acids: CASSQSDRSYEQYF. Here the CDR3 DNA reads TGCGCCAGCAGCCAGTCCGATAGATCCTACGAGCAGTACTTC.